This T cell receptor (beta chain) is from a study of monozygotic twins with inflammatory bowel disease. Germline-derived CDR1 and CDR2 are SGHRS and YFSETQ. The CDR3 has 14 residues. Study results and caveats: No distinction between different T cell subtypes was possible. Any single strong signal or clonotype tied to IBD lacked support.

Worth noting for this clonotype: Antigen: not known.

cDNA synthesis was performed in eight separate reactions for each sample. TCRalpha and TCRbeta cDNA underwent two nested PCRs of roughly 17 and 9 cycles. TCRdb re-called the 5' RACE reads; one entry per CDR3 protein, DNA not given. The table lists fewer than 450,000 distinct CDR3 sequences. The sequenced sample consisted of blood. This receptor was obtained from a human donor with ulcerative colitis or Crohn's disease, or a healthy co-twin of an affected twin (not recorded which). This sequence joins TRBV5-1 and TRBJ2-3; TCRdb designates TRBD2, a call that cannot be tested without DNA. The CDR3 protein is CASSLEEGRGAQYF.